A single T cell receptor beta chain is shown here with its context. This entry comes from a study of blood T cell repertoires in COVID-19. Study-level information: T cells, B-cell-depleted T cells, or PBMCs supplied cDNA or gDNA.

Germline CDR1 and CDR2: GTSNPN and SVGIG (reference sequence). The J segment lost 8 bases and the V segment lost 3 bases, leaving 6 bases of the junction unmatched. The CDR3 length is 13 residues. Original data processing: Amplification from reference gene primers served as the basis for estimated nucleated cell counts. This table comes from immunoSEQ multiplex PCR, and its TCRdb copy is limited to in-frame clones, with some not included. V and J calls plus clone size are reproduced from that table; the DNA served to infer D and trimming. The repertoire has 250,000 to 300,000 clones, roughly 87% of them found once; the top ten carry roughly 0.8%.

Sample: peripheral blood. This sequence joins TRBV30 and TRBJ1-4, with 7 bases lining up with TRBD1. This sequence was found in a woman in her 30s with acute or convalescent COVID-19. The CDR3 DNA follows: TGTGCCTGGAGCGCGACAGGGTGGGAAAAACTGTTTTTT. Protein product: CAWSATGWEKLFF.